These T cell receptor beta chains were read from a single sample in a study of blood T cell repertoires in COVID-19. TCRdb's table, derived via immunoSEQ multiplex PCR, lists solely in-frame clones and lacks some. The sample yields around 250,000 clones, about 91% seen once. The specimen was peripheral blood. These receptors came from a woman aged 40 to 50 who had recovered from COVID-19. Both conserved end residues are part of each CDR3. D genes are given only for firm matches. Size is omitted from some rows. Given values are once, few, many or a class for expanded clones.

J gene: TRBJ2-3
CDR3 length: 16
clone size: NA
V gene: TRBV15
D gene: NA
CDR3 protein: CATSNRGAPQGDTQYF
CDR3 DNA: TGTGCCACCAGCAATCGGGGGGCGCCCCAAGGCGATACGCAGTATTTT

J gene: TRBJ2-2
CDR3 length: 13
clone size: NA
V gene: TRBV3-1/TRBV3-2
D gene: NA
CDR3 protein: CASSHGNTGELFF
CDR3 DNA: TGTGCCAGCAGCCATGGCAACACCGGGGAGCTGTTTTTT

J gene: TRBJ2-1
CDR3 length: 14
clone size: NA
V gene: TRBV29-1
D gene: NA
CDR3 protein: CSGFGLADYNEQFF
CDR3 DNA: TGCAGCGGCTTTGGGCTAGCAGACTACAATGAGCAGTTCTTC

J gene: TRBJ1-2
CDR3 length: 13
clone size: NA
V gene: TRBV7-9
D gene: NA
CDR3 protein: CASSADTNYGYTF
CDR3 DNA: TGTGCCAGCAGCGCCGACACTAACTATGGCTACACCTTC

J gene: TRBJ2-3
CDR3 length: 14
clone size: NA
V gene: TRBV13
D gene: NA
CDR3 protein: CASSYTSGADTQYF
CDR3 DNA: TGTGCCAGCAGCTATACTTCAGGGGCGGATACGCAGTATTTT

J gene: TRBJ2-1
CDR3 length: 15
clone size: NA
V gene: TRBV4-1
D gene: TRBD2
CDR3 protein: CASSQGSGGPGEQFF
CDR3 DNA: TGCGCCAGCAGCCAAGGATCGGGAGGGCCTGGTGAGCAGTTCTTC

J gene: TRBJ1-4
CDR3 length: 13
clone size: NA
V gene: TRBV19
D gene: NA
CDR3 protein: CASSQNLEEKLFF
CDR3 DNA: TGTGCCAGTAGCCAAAACTTGGAGGAAAAACTGTTTTTT

J gene: TRBJ2-7
CDR3 length: 16
clone size: NA
V gene: TRBV27
D gene: NA
CDR3 protein: CASSLSASPLSYEQYF
CDR3 DNA: TGTGCCAGCAGTTTATCCGCCAGCCCACTATCCTACGAGCAGTACTTC

J gene: TRBJ2-4
CDR3 length: 14
clone size: NA
V gene: TRBV2
D gene: TRBD2
CDR3 protein: CASSPGLAGNIQYF
CDR3 DNA: TGTGCCAGCAGTCCTGGACTAGCAGGAAACATTCAGTACTTC

J gene: TRBJ1-2
CDR3 length: 17
clone size: NA
V gene: TRBV11-2
D gene: NA
CDR3 protein: CASSFTPQVDTNYGYTF
CDR3 DNA: TGTGCCAGCAGCTTCACTCCCCAGGTGGACACTAACTATGGCTACACCTTC

J gene: TRBJ1-6
CDR3 length: 14
clone size: NA
V gene: TRBV7-9
D gene: TRBD1
CDR3 protein: CASSPTGANSPLHF
CDR3 DNA: TGTGCCAGCAGCCCAACAGGGGCCAATTCACCCCTCCACTTT

J gene: TRBJ2-7
CDR3 length: 14
clone size: NA
V gene: TRBV19
D gene: NA
CDR3 protein: CASSTRGQSYEQYF
CDR3 DNA: TGTGCCAGTAGTACCCGCGGGCAGTCCTACGAGCAGTACTTC

J gene: TRBJ2-6
CDR3 length: 15
clone size: NA
V gene: TRBV5-1
D gene: NA
CDR3 protein: CASSLAGSGANVLTF
CDR3 DNA: TGCGCCAGCAGCTTGGCAGGGTCTGGGGCCAACGTCCTGACTTTC

J gene: TRBJ2-1
CDR3 length: 13
clone size: NA
V gene: TRBV7-9
D gene: TRBD2
CDR3 protein: CASSPSGGNEQFF
CDR3 DNA: TGTGCCAGCAGCCCTAGCGGGGGGAATGAGCAGTTCTTC

J gene: TRBJ2-2
CDR3 length: 15
clone size: once
V gene: TRBV7-2
D gene: NA
CDR3 protein: CASSGLVTNTGELFF
CDR3 DNA: TGTGCCAGCAGCGGACTGGTAACGAACACCGGGGAGCTGTTTTTT

J gene: TRBJ1-2
CDR3 length: 14
clone size: NA
V gene: TRBV28
D gene: NA
CDR3 protein: CASSFVQGRRGYTF
CDR3 DNA: TGTGCCAGCAGTTTTGTTCAGGGGAGACGGGGCTACACCTTC

J gene: TRBJ2-5
CDR3 length: 15
clone size: NA
V gene: TRBV2
D gene: TRBD2
CDR3 protein: CASSRSGGFEETQYF
CDR3 DNA: TGTGCCAGCAGTCGAAGCGGGGGGTTTGAAGAGACCCAGTACTTC

J gene: TRBJ2-1
CDR3 length: 17
clone size: NA
V gene: TRBV28
D gene: TRBD2
CDR3 protein: CASSLGVAGGQYNEQFF
CDR3 DNA: TGTGCCAGCAGTTTAGGCGTAGCGGGGGGGCAATACAATGAGCAGTTCTTC

J gene: TRBJ1-5
CDR3 length: 12
clone size: NA
V gene: TRBV19
D gene: NA
CDR3 protein: CASNTFNQPQHF
CDR3 DNA: TGTGCCAGTAACACCTTCAATCAGCCCCAGCATTTT

J gene: TRBJ2-3
CDR3 length: 13
clone size: NA
V gene: TRBV6-6
D gene: NA
CDR3 protein: CASSHTSTDTQYF
CDR3 DNA: TGTGCCAGCAGTCACACCTCCACAGATACGCAGTATTTT

J gene: TRBJ2-5
CDR3 length: 13
clone size: NA
V gene: TRBV13
D gene: NA
CDR3 protein: CASSLISGETQYF
CDR3 DNA: TGTGCCAGCAGCCTCATAAGCGGTGAGACCCAGTACTTC

J gene: TRBJ2-2
CDR3 length: 13
clone size: NA
V gene: TRBV3-1/TRBV3-2
D gene: NA
CDR3 protein: CASSQASSGELFF
CDR3 DNA: TGTGCCAGCAGCCAAGCGTCCTCCGGGGAGCTGTTTTTT

J gene: TRBJ1-5
CDR3 length: 13
clone size: once
V gene: TRBV9
D gene: NA
CDR3 protein: CASSEGRYGAQHF
CDR3 DNA: TGTGCCAGCAGCGAGGGGAGGTATGGGGCCCAGCATTTT

J gene: TRBJ1-3
CDR3 length: 14
clone size: NA
V gene: TRBV5-1
D gene: TRBD1
CDR3 protein: CASSLGDSGNTIYF
CDR3 DNA: TGCGCCAGCAGCTTGGGGGACAGTGGAAACACCATATATTTT

J gene: TRBJ1-5
CDR3 length: 13
clone size: once
V gene: TRBV2
D gene: NA
CDR3 protein: CASSGRGNQPQHF
CDR3 DNA: TGTGCCAGCAGTGGCAGGGGAAATCAGCCCCAGCATTTT

J gene: TRBJ1-2
CDR3 length: 13
clone size: NA
V gene: TRBV19
D gene: NA
CDR3 protein: CASSMGLIYGYTF
CDR3 DNA: TGTGCCAGTAGTATGGGACTGATCTATGGCTACACCTTC

J gene: TRBJ1-1
CDR3 length: 12
clone size: NA
V gene: TRBV19
D gene: NA
CDR3 protein: CASTTGGREAFF
CDR3 DNA: TGTGCCAGTACCACCGGTGGTCGGGAAGCTTTCTTT

J gene: TRBJ2-1
CDR3 length: 17
clone size: NA
V gene: TRBV5-1
D gene: NA
CDR3 protein: CASSIQQGLLSSSEQFF
CDR3 DNA: TGCGCCAGCAGCATTCAACAGGGCCTCCTTAGTTCGAGTGAGCAGTTCTTC

J gene: TRBJ2-2
CDR3 length: 15
clone size: NA
V gene: TRBV5-5
D gene: NA
CDR3 protein: CASSWSGPNTGELFF
CDR3 DNA: TGTGCCAGCAGCTGGAGCGGGCCCAACACCGGGGAGCTGTTTTTT

J gene: TRBJ2-4
CDR3 length: 16
clone size: NA
V gene: TRBV7-2
D gene: TRBD2
CDR3 protein: CASQHGGGVGKNIQYF
CDR3 DNA: TGTGCCAGTCAACATGGTGGGGGGGTTGGAAAAAACATTCAGTACTTC

J gene: TRBJ2-5
CDR3 length: 17
clone size: NA
V gene: TRBV27
D gene: NA
CDR3 protein: CASSGNRGRPLGETQYF
CDR3 DNA: TGTGCCAGCAGTGGGAATAGGGGTCGACCCTTGGGAGAGACCCAGTACTTC

J gene: TRBJ2-1
CDR3 length: 13
clone size: once
V gene: TRBV7-2
D gene: NA
CDR3 protein: CASSIPAVDEQFF
CDR3 DNA: TGTGCCAGCAGCATCCCTGCAGTTGATGAGCAGTTCTTC

J gene: TRBJ1-1
CDR3 length: 17
clone size: NA
V gene: TRBV2
D gene: NA
CDR3 protein: CASSDSGLGDMNTEAFF
CDR3 DNA: TGTGCCAGCAGTGATAGCGGGTTGGGGGACATGAACACTGAAGCTTTCTTT

J gene: TRBJ2-2
CDR3 length: 15
clone size: NA
V gene: TRBV4-2
D gene: NA
CDR3 protein: CASSQGGENTGELFF
CDR3 DNA: TGTGCCAGCAGCCAAGGGGGGGAAAACACCGGGGAGCTGTTTTTT

J gene: TRBJ2-5
CDR3 length: 16
clone size: NA
V gene: TRBV6-1
D gene: NA
CDR3 protein: CASSATTGGPVETQYF
CDR3 DNA: TGTGCCAGCAGTGCAACCACGGGGGGCCCTGTAGAGACCCAGTACTTC

J gene: TRBJ1-1
CDR3 length: 16
clone size: NA
V gene: TRBV7-2
D gene: NA
CDR3 protein: CASSLIWGRGEGEAFF
CDR3 DNA: TGTGCCAGCAGCTTAATCTGGGGGCGAGGGGAAGGTGAAGCTTTCTTT

J gene: TRBJ2-5
CDR3 length: 15
clone size: NA
V gene: TRBV18
D gene: NA
CDR3 protein: CASSQLTGLQETQYF
CDR3 DNA: TGTGCCAGCTCGCAACTTACAGGGTTACAAGAGACCCAGTACTTC

J gene: TRBJ1-5
CDR3 length: 14
clone size: NA
V gene: TRBV23-1
D gene: TRBD1
CDR3 protein: CASSDRESNQPQHF
CDR3 DNA: TGCGCCAGCAGTGACAGGGAAAGCAATCAGCCCCAGCATTTT

J gene: TRBJ2-3
CDR3 length: 13
clone size: NA
V gene: TRBV15
D gene: TRBD2
CDR3 protein: CATKEGGTDTQYF
CDR3 DNA: TGTGCCACCAAGGAGGGAGGGACAGATACGCAGTATTTT

J gene: TRBJ2-4
CDR3 length: 15
clone size: NA
V gene: TRBV2
D gene: NA
CDR3 protein: CASSDFRGAKNIQYF
CDR3 DNA: TGTGCCAGCAGTGACTTCAGGGGCGCCAAAAACATTCAGTACTTC

J gene: TRBJ2-5
CDR3 length: 15
clone size: NA
V gene: TRBV3-1/TRBV3-2
D gene: NA
CDR3 protein: CASSQDTGPQKTQYF
CDR3 DNA: TGTGCCAGCAGCCAAGATACAGGGCCCCAGAAGACCCAGTACTTC

J gene: TRBJ2-3
CDR3 length: 17
clone size: NA
V gene: TRBV7-5
D gene: NA
CDR3 protein: CVRSHRRDTASTDTQYF
CDR3 DNA: TGTGTCAGAAGCCACCGAAGGGACACCGCTAGCACAGATACGCAGTATTTT

J gene: TRBJ2-3
CDR3 length: 18
clone size: NA
V gene: TRBV7-6
D gene: TRBD2
CDR3 protein: CASSLEPPLAGGRDTQYF
CDR3 DNA: TGTGCCAGCAGCTTAGAACCTCCCTTAGCGGGGGGGCGGGATACGCAGTATTTT

J gene: TRBJ2-3
CDR3 length: 13
clone size: NA
V gene: TRBV18
D gene: TRBD2
CDR3 protein: CASSPPSGGTQYF
CDR3 DNA: TGTGCCAGCTCACCACCGTCGGGGGGTACGCAGTATTTT

J gene: TRBJ2-3
CDR3 length: 14
clone size: once
V gene: TRBV2
D gene: NA
CDR3 protein: CASSSAGVDDTQYF
CDR3 DNA: TGTGCCAGCAGTAGCGCAGGGGTAGACGATACGCAGTATTTT

J gene: TRBJ2-3
CDR3 length: 15
clone size: NA
V gene: TRBV2
D gene: TRBD2
CDR3 protein: CASKPTLAGYDTQYF
CDR3 DNA: TGTGCCAGCAAACCAACACTAGCGGGATATGATACGCAGTATTTT

J gene: TRBJ2-7
CDR3 length: 16
clone size: NA
V gene: TRBV6-1
D gene: TRBD1
CDR3 protein: CASSDGRTGGTYEQYF
CDR3 DNA: TGTGCCAGCAGTGATGGGCGGACAGGGGGCACCTACGAGCAGTACTTC

J gene: TRBJ2-5
CDR3 length: 15
clone size: NA
V gene: TRBV3-1/TRBV3-2
D gene: NA
CDR3 protein: CASSQGGVARETQYF
CDR3 DNA: TGTGCCAGCAGCCAAGGGGGGGTCGCCAGAGAGACCCAGTACTTC